This entry lists 3 T cell receptor beta chains sequenced from one sample in a study of blood T cells in healthy people across ages. For the second PCR, which ran for 7 to 11 cycles, a sample-barcoded 5' primer and a J-beta primer mix were used. From the 5' RACE reads, TCRdb called clonotypes with MiXCR, one entry per CDR3 protein. The table lists approximately 1,700,000 distinct CDR3 sequences, around 40% of them singletons. The specimen was blood. The receptors originated from a human donor in good health.

In nucleotides, the CDR3 is TGTGCCAGCACCCTAAATGGGGGGGTCCTGACTTTC. Protein sequence: CASTLNGGVLTF. The chain joins TRBV7-2 to TRBJ2-6; maybe TRBD2 (6 bases). V was shortened by 7 bases and J by 13 bases, with 14 bases between the two germline ends. CDR3 length: 12 residues. CDR1 and CDR2 from the germline V gene are SGHTA and FQGNSA.

The chain has TRBV9 and TRBJ2-7; D is possibly TRBD1 (7 bases). Germline CDR1 is SGDLS and CDR2 is YYNGEE. Trimming shortened V by 4 bases and J by 6 bases, and 23 bases separated the two germline ends. The CDR3 is 16 residues long. CDR3 region: CASSPNPMEGASEQYF. CDR3 coding DNA: TGTGCCAGCAGCCCTAACCCAATGGAGGGGGCAAGCGAGCAGTACTTC.

This clonotype was seen more than once but under ten times. The chain joins TRBV7-2 to TRBJ1-2, with D possibly TRBD1 on 5 matching bases. This CDR3 region has 14 residues. The V end was cut by 1 base, the J end by 6 bases, with 12 bases between. The germline V gene has CDR1 SGHTA and CDR2 FQGNSA. DNA for the CDR3: TGTGCCAGCAGCTTAGGGATAGGGGTTGATGGCTACACCTTC. Translation: CASSLGIGVDGYTF. The variable domain in full, completed from reference TRBV7-2 and TRBJ1-2, reads GAGVSQSPSNKVTEKGKDVELRCDPISGHTALYWYRQSLGQGLEFLIYFQGNSAPDKSGLPSDRFSAERTGGSVSTLTIQRTQQEDSAVYLCASSLGIGVDGYTFGSGTRLTVV.